This TCR beta chain is from a study of blood T cell repertoires in COVID-19. Study-level information: COVID-19 samples collected from the United States, Italy and Spain covered acute and convalescent phases.

Generated by immunoSEQ multiplex PCR, the TCRdb table keeps only in-frame clones and is missing some. The table lists 250,000 or so clones, about 87% of them singletons. From germline, CDR1 is SGHNT and CDR2 YENEEA. Trimming cost V 4 bases and J 4 bases; bases outside gene matches: 6. The CDR3 is 16 residues long. The rearrangement links TRBV11-3 to TRBJ2-6; TRBD1 matches at 8 bases. Sequenced input: PBMCs or T cells enriched from blood (not recorded which). This receptor was identified in a woman aged 40 to 55 who had been exposed to COVID-19. The CDR3 DNA sequence: TGTGCCAGCAGCTCGAGGACAGGGAACGGGGCCAACGTCCTGACTTTC. The encoded protein is CASSSRTGNGANVLTF.